One sample yielded the 23 T cell receptor beta chains listed below, sequenced in a study of T cell responses to AZD1222 COVID-19 vaccine. Here immunoSEQ multiplex PCR was the method, and the copy in TCRdb shows in-frame clones only, minus some. The sample holds about 100,000 clones, 87% seen once. The sample in question was peripheral blood, obtained on day 0 of AZD1222 vaccination. All receptors come from an adult in good health.

V gene TRBV7-8 combines with J gene TRBJ2-5; D unresolved. The CDR3 totals 14 residues. The germline gives CDR1 SGHVS, CDR2 FQNEAQ. V lost 4 bases, J lost 1 base, and 10 bases lay in between. The CDR3 sequence is CASSYPGAQETQYF. The CDR3 DNA is TGTGCCAGCAGCTACCCTGGCGCCCAAGAGACCCAGTACTTC.

This chain links TRBV11-3 with TRBJ1-5; possible D gene TRBD1, 6 bases. The CDR3 runs 20 residues. Trimming left V 0 bases short and J 0 bases short, with 21 bases between. Germline-derived CDR1 and CDR2 are SGHNT and YENEEA. The CDR3 DNA sequence: TGTGCCAGCAGCTTAGAAAGTCCCGGGACACAAACTTATAGCAATCAGCCCCAGCATTTT. Protein: CASSLESPGTQTYSNQPQHF.

The V gene is TRBV4-3, the J gene TRBJ2-1, with no clear D. CDR1 is LGHNA and CDR2 is YSLEER in the germline V gene. CDR3 length: 14 residues. V shed 0 bases and J shed 9 bases, with 12 bases lying between them. Here the CDR3 DNA reads TGCGCCAGCAGCCAAGACAGAGGCAACAGTGAGCAGTTCTTC. Its protein is CASSQDRGNSEQFF.

The chain's CDR3 is CASSTGGAYNEQFF. CDR3 DNA: TGTGCCAGCAGCACAGGGGGCGCGTACAATGAGCAGTTCTTC. The V and J genes are TRBV5-8 and TRBJ2-1, with 9 nucleotides matching TRBD1. The CDR3 covers 14 residues. J lost 4 bases, V lost 4 bases, and 3 bases had no gene match. CDR1 and CDR2 from the germline V gene are SGHTS and YDEGEE.

V is TRBV4-3 and J is TRBJ2-3, with D maybe TRBD2 (5 bases). V dropped 0 bases and J dropped 7 bases, with 11 bases sitting between them. This CDR3 is built from 14 residues. Germline V gene data show CDR1 as LGHNA and CDR2 as YSLEER. CDR3 sequence reads: CASSQDPGSHTQYF. The CDR3 nucleotides read TGCGCCAGCAGCCAAGATCCGGGAAGTCATACGCAGTATTTT.

The J gene is TRBJ1-1, the V gene TRBV6-5, with 7 positions matching TRBD1. After removal of 2 bases from V and 1 base from J, the junction contained 4 bases not matched to a gene. Germline CDR1 reads MNHEY; CDR2 reads SVGAGI. The CDR3 loop spans 15 amino acids. In DNA form, the CDR3 reads TGTGCCAGCAGTTACGAAAACAGGGGGAACACTGAAGCTTTCTTT. Protein sequence: CASSYENRGNTEAFF.

V and J are TRBV28 and TRBJ2-2; the match to TRBD1 covers 9 bases. Losses at the gene ends were 4 bases for V and 7 bases for J; bases not matched to a gene: 16. Germline-derived CDR1 and CDR2 are MDHEN and SYDVKM. This CDR3 spans 18 amino acids. The CDR3 nucleotides read TGTGCCAGCAGTTACCGGTTGGTGTATGACAGGGGGGACGGGGAGCTGTTTTTT. Translation: CASSYRLVYDRGDGELFF. Drawing the rest from reference TRBV28 and TRBJ2-2, the complete variable domain is DVKVTQSSRYLVKRTGEKVFLECVQDMDHENMFWYRQDPGLGLRLIYFSYDVKMKEKGDIPEGYSVSREKKERFSLILESASTNQTSMYLCASSYRLVYDRGDGELFFGEGSRLTVL.

On this clone: This sample also contains other DNA sequences that code for the same CDR3. The genes are TRBV19 and TRBJ2-3; TRBD2 might be the D (5 bases). Germline V gene data show CDR1 as LNHDA and CDR2 as SQIVND (reference sequence). Trimming left V 8 bases short and J 6 bases short, with 15 bases between. This CDR3 is 13 amino acids long. The CDR3 region is CASGGGYTDTQYF. For the CDR3, the DNA is TGTGCCAGTGGAGGCGGATACACGGATACGCAGTATTTT. Supplemented by reference TRBV19 and TRBJ2-3, the full variable domain reads DGGITQSPKYLFRKEGQNVTLSCEQNLNHDAMYWYRQDPGQGLRLIYYSQIVNDFQKGDIAEGYSVSREKKESFPLTVTSAQKNPTAFYLCASGGGYTDTQYFGPGTRLTVL.

This chain links TRBV20-1 with TRBJ2-1, with 11 bases that match TRBD2. Trimming at V came to 3 bases and at J to 9 bases, leaving 7 bases not matched to a gene. Germline CDR1 is DFQATT and CDR2 is SNEGSKA (reference sequence). The CDR3 extends over 14 amino acids. CDR3 loop: CSASTTSGSSEQFF. The CDR3 nucleotides read TGCAGTGCTAGTACTACTAGCGGGAGTAGTGAGCAGTTCTTC.

The chain recombines TRBV27 with TRBJ1-3; perhaps TRBD1 as D (6 bases). This CDR3 is 15 amino acids long. V was shortened by 3 bases and J by 0 bases, with 9 bases between the two germline ends. The germline V gene encodes CDR1 MNHEY and CDR2 SMNVEV (reference sequence). CDR3 DNA: TGTGCCAGCAGTTTGGGGGCCCACTCTGGAAACACCATATATTTT. Protein: CASSLGAHSGNTIYF.

The chain couples TRBV4-2 to TRBJ1-2; no definite D call. The germline V gene encodes CDR1 LGHNA and CDR2 YNFKEQ. CDR3 length: 14 amino acids. The germline V and J ends were trimmed by 0 bases and 4 bases, with 9 bases remaining between them. In DNA, the CDR3 is TGTGCCAGCAGCCAAGAATTCCCGCGCTATGGCTACACCTTC. Translated, it gives CASSQEFPRYGYTF.

The chain combines TRBV19 with TRBJ1-5; 7 bases match TRBD1. The CDR3 is 15 amino acids. Germline CDR1 is LNHDA and CDR2 is SQIVND (reference sequence). V was pared by 3 bases and J by 5 bases, with 7 bases of the junction left unmatched. The CDR3 is CASSISTGDYQPQHF. CDR3 nucleotides: TGTGCCAGTAGTATCTCCACAGGGGATTATCAGCCCCAGCATTTT.

The chain couples TRBV7-2 to TRBJ2-5; D call uncertain. The V end was cut by 2 bases, the J end by 5 bases, with 15 bases between. CDR1 SGHTA and CDR2 FQGNSA come from the germline V gene. The CDR3 is 15 amino acids. The CDR3 DNA is TGTGCCAGCAGCTTAACCCCGGCCAGACCGGAGACCCAGTACTTC. Translation gives CASSLTPARPETQYF.

There are a few counts of this clone. V usage is TRBV4-1 and J usage is TRBJ1-2; 9 bases fit TRBD1. This CDR3 region has 17 residues. J gave up 4 bases and V 6 bases, and 15 bases lay outside the gene matches. CDR1 is MGHRA, CDR2 YSYEKL, per germline. The CDR3 spells CASRGIARDRDPYGYTF. DNA of the CDR3: TGCGCCAGCAGGGGAATAGCCCGGGACAGGGACCCCTATGGCTACACCTTC.

This chain joins TRBV4-3 and TRBJ1-2; no clear D gene. There are 13 residues in the CDR3. The V end was cut by 1 base, the J end by 5 bases, with 8 bases between. CDR1 and CDR2 from the germline V gene are LGHNA and YSLEER. The DNA for the CDR3 is TGCGCCAGCAGCCAAGCTACAGATTATGGCTACACCTTC. Translation: CASSQATDYGYTF.

CDR3 sequence: CASSQHVGGGETQYF. The CDR3 bases are TGCGCCAGCAGCCAACATGTAGGGGGCGGGGAGACCCAGTACTTC. This chain joins TRBV4-1 and TRBJ2-5, with 7 bases identical to TRBD1. CDR3 length equals 15 residues. Trimming took 2 bases from V and 5 from J; bases not matched to a gene: 8. Germline V gene sequence: CDR1 MGHRA, CDR2 YSYEKL.

The chain has TRBV7-9 and TRBJ2-2; possible D gene TRBD1, 5 bases. The germline V gene has CDR1 SEHNR and CDR2 FQNEAQ (reference sequence). CDR3 length: 13 amino acids. The ends were cut back, 8 bases at V and 6 bases at J, with 13 bases in the middle. CDR3 loop: CASGGRQSGELFF. CDR3 bases: TGTGCCAGCGGCGGTCGACAGTCCGGGGAGCTGTTTTTT.

This clone showed up just once. This rearrangement joins TRBV4-2 to TRBJ2-7, with D unresolved. The CDR3 covers 14 residues. Germline assignment: CDR1 LGHNA and CDR2 YNFKEQ. Trimming removed 4 bases from V and 7 bases from J, with 17 bases in between. This CDR3 is CASSPRTPAGEQYF. CDR3 in DNA: TGTGCCAGCAGCCCCCGGACCCCGGCCGGGGAGCAGTACTTC.

The rearrangement joins TRBV4-3 to TRBJ2-5; no definite D call. The CDR3 covers 13 residues. V lost 1 base, J lost 5 bases, and 8 bases lay in between. The germline gives CDR1 LGHNA, CDR2 YSLEER. The CDR3 reads CASSQGLGETQYF. As DNA, the CDR3 is TGCGCCAGCAGCCAAGGGTTGGGGGAGACCCAGTACTTC.

CDR3 coding DNA: TGTGCCAGCAGCCTGCGACAGGAACCCCCTAATTCACCCCTCCACTTT. Translation gives CASSLRQEPPNSPLHF. This chain joins TRBV3-1 (or the pseudogene TRBV3-2) and TRBJ1-6; TRBD1 might be the D (6 bases). CDR1 is LGHDT and CDR2 is YNNKEL in the germline V gene (reference sequence). V lost 4 bases, J lost 6 bases, and 16 bases lay in between. This CDR3 is built from 16 residues.

This chain uses TRBV23-1 with TRBJ1-1; maybe TRBD1 (6 bases). TRBV23-1 is reported as an ORF; its role is uncertain. This CDR3 is 13 amino acids long. V was clipped by 6 bases and J by 4 bases, with 12 bases between them. This chain's CDR3 is CASSWGAITEAFF. CDR3 bases: TGCGCCAGCAGCTGGGGGGCGATCACTGAAGCTTTCTTT.

V gene TRBV27 combines with J gene TRBJ1-5, with TRBD1 identical over 7 bases. Per the germline V gene, CDR1 is MNHEY and CDR2 is SMNVEV (reference sequence). Losses at the gene ends were 5 bases for V and 4 bases for J; bases not matched to a gene: 8. The CDR3 sequence is 15 residues long. The CDR3 nucleotides are TGTGCCAGCAGTATCGTAGGGACAGCGAATCAGCCCCAGCATTTT. This encodes CASSIVGTANQPQHF.

CDR3 in amino acids: CASSLAQYTGELFF. The CDR3 DNA reads as TGTGCCAGCAGCTTAGCCCAGTACACCGGGGAGCTGTTTTTT. The chain couples TRBV7-2 to TRBJ2-2; D is ambiguous. V was clipped by 0 bases and J by 3 bases, with 5 bases between them. The CDR3 length is 14 residues. The germline CDR1 and CDR2 sequences are SGHTA and FQGNSA.